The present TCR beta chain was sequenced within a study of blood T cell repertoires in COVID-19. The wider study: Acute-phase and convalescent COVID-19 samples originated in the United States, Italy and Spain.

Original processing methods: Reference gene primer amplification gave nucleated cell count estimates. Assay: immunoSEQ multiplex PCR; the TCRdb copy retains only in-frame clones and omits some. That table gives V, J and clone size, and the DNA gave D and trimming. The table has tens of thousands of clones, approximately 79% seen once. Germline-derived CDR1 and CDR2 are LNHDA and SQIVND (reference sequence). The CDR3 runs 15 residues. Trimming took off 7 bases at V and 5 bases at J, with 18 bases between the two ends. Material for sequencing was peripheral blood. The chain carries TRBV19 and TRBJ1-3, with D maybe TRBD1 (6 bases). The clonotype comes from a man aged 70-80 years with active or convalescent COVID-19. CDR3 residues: CASKRAQGGRNTIYF. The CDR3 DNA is TGTGCCAGTAAACGGGCCCAAGGGGGACGAAACACCATATATTTT.